Only one count was recorded for the clone carrying this T cell receptor (beta chain). The CDR3 sequence is 15 residues long. Trimming removed 2 bases from V and 11 bases from J; junction bases left unmatched: 13. The V gene's germline CDR1 is MNHNS and CDR2 SASEGT. In the original analysis: Nucleated cell counts were estimated from reference gene primer amplification. This table comes from immunoSEQ multiplex PCR, and its TCRdb copy is limited to in-frame clones, with some not included. The DNA was the basis for D and trimming; V, J and clone size are from that table. Seen here are fewer than 180,000 clones, about 80% observed once, and the top ten hold less than 2.5%. The data are from a study of blood T cell repertoires in COVID-19. Study context: COVID-19 samples, acute and convalescent, were from the United States, Italy and Spain. T cells, B-cell-depleted T cells, or PBMCs provided the cDNA or gDNA that served as material.

Sequenced sample: peripheral blood. This receptor was taken from a man aged 70-80 years with acute or convalescent COVID-19. The J gene is TRBJ1-1, the V gene TRBV6-1, with 8 bases lining up with TRBD1. The CDR3 protein is CASSEPGQGVQMAFF. DNA of the CDR3: TGTGCCAGCAGTGAACCAGGACAGGGAGTGCAGATGGCTTTCTTT.